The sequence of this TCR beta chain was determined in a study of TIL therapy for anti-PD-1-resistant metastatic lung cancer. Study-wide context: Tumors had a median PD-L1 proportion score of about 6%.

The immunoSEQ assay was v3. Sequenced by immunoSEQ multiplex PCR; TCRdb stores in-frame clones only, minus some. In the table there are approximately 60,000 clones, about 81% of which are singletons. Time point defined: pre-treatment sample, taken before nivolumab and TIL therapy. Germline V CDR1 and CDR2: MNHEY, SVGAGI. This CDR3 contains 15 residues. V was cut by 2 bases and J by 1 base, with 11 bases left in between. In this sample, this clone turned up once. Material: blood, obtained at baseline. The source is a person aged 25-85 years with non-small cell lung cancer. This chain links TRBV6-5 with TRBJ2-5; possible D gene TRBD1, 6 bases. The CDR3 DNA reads TGTGCCAGCAGTTACCGGACAGTGGTCCAAGAGACCCAGTACTTC. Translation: CASSYRTVVQETQYF.